A selection of T cell receptor beta chains follows, all from one sample in a study of T cell clonotyping in hematopoietic cell transplantation. Here immunoSEQ multiplex PCR was the method, and the copy in TCRdb shows in-frame clones only, minus some. The sample has roughly 30,000 clones; approximately 90% are singletons. The sample in question was PBMCs, obtained 100 days after allogeneic stem cell transplant. The receptors derive from a female patient in her 50s who had an allogeneic stem cell transplant from a related donor, so the T cells may come from the graft donor. Some clones in this sample may be carry-over from other donors' samples. Both conserved end residues are part of each CDR3. Fields, in order: V gene, J gene, D gene, CDR3 length, CDR3 protein, CDR3 DNA. The D gene is left open where the match is weak.

V gene: TRBV27
J gene: TRBJ1-2
D gene: .
CDR3 length: 14
CDR3 protein: CASSFAPPSYGYTF
CDR3 DNA: TGTGCCAGCAGTTTCGCCCCACCAAGCTATGGCTACACCTTC

V gene: TRBV6-5
J gene: TRBJ1-1
D gene: .
CDR3 length: 14
CDR3 protein: CASSYKGGRTEAFF
CDR3 DNA: TGTGCCAGCAGTTACAAGGGGGGTCGAACTGAAGCTTTCTTT

V gene: TRBV18
J gene: TRBJ1-1
D gene: .
CDR3 length: 13
CDR3 protein: CASSPRQNTEAFF
CDR3 DNA: TGTGCCAGCTCACCACGGCAGAACACTGAAGCTTTCTTT

V gene: TRBV7-2
J gene: TRBJ2-5
D gene: TRBD2
CDR3 length: 14
CDR3 protein: CASSFTSVAETQYF
CDR3 DNA: TGTGCCAGCAGCTTCACTAGCGTGGCTGAGACCCAGTACTTC

V gene: TRBV7-9
J gene: TRBJ1-1
D gene: .
CDR3 length: 11
CDR3 protein: CASSLAQTAFF
CDR3 DNA: TGTGCCAGCAGCTTAGCTCAAACGGCTTTCTTT

V gene: TRBV6-5
J gene: TRBJ2-2
D gene: .
CDR3 length: 13
CDR3 protein: CASKRSSAGELFF
CDR3 DNA: TGTGCCAGCAAGAGGTCCTCCGCCGGGGAGCTGTTTTTT

V gene: TRBV25-1
J gene: TRBJ2-7
D gene: .
CDR3 length: 13
CDR3 protein: CASSVGAGYKQYF
CDR3 DNA: TGTGCCAGCAGTGTAGGGGCAGGGTACAAGCAGTACTTC

V gene: TRBV11-2
J gene: TRBJ2-7
D gene: .
CDR3 length: 13
CDR3 protein: CASKQGFGYEQYF
CDR3 DNA: TGTGCCAGCAAGCAGGGTTTCGGGTACGAGCAGTACTTC

V gene: TRBV6-5
J gene: TRBJ2-4
D gene: .
CDR3 length: 12
CDR3 protein: CASSRPENIQYF
CDR3 DNA: TGTGCCAGCAGTAGACCCGAAAACATTCAGTACTTC

V gene: TRBV27
J gene: TRBJ1-2
D gene: TRBD1
CDR3 length: 17
CDR3 protein: CASRKGQGLGSNYGYTF
CDR3 DNA: TGTGCCAGCAGAAAGGGACAGGGACTAGGATCTAACTATGGCTACACCTTC

V gene: TRBV29-1
J gene: TRBJ1-2
D gene: .
CDR3 length: 13
CDR3 protein: CSVESIPNYGYTF
CDR3 DNA: TGCAGCGTGGAATCAATACCTAACTATGGCTACACCTTC

V gene: TRBV19
J gene: TRBJ1-6
D gene: TRBD1
CDR3 length: 17
CDR3 protein: CASSIDGQGGLGSPLHF
CDR3 DNA: TGTGCCAGTAGTATAGATGGTCAGGGGGGGCTCGGATCACCCCTCCACTTT

V gene: TRBV4-1
J gene: TRBJ1-5
D gene: TRBD1
CDR3 length: 17
CDR3 protein: CASSRIGTGNWNQPQHF
CDR3 DNA: TGCGCCAGCAGCCGGATAGGGACAGGGAATTGGAATCAGCCCCAGCATTTT

V gene: TRBV7-2
J gene: TRBJ1-2
D gene: .
CDR3 length: 13
CDR3 protein: CASSLLENYGYTF
CDR3 DNA: TGTGCCAGCAGCTTATTGGAGAACTATGGCTACACCTTC

V gene: TRBV11-2
J gene: TRBJ1-2
D gene: .
CDR3 length: 14
CDR3 protein: CASTVVGSNYGYTF
CDR3 DNA: TGTGCCAGCACCGTAGTGGGTAGCAACTATGGCTACACCTTC

V gene: TRBV19
J gene: TRBJ2-7
D gene: .
CDR3 length: 13
CDR3 protein: CASSQGRLYEQYF
CDR3 DNA: TGTGCCAGTAGTCAAGGACGGCTTTACGAGCAGTACTTC

V gene: TRBV19
J gene: TRBJ1-2
D gene: .
CDR3 length: 13
CDR3 protein: CASSLDSNYGYTF
CDR3 DNA: TGTGCCAGTAGTCTGGACAGTAACTATGGCTACACCTTC

V gene: TRBV2
J gene: TRBJ2-1
D gene: .
CDR3 length: 16
CDR3 protein: CASSEARGRWHNEQFF
CDR3 DNA: TGTGCCAGCAGTGAAGCGCGGGGCAGATGGCACAATGAGCAGTTCTTC

V gene: TRBV4-1
J gene: TRBJ2-5
D gene: .
CDR3 length: 13
CDR3 protein: CASSQGLQETQYF
CDR3 DNA: TGCGCCAGCAGCCAAGGGCTGCAAGAGACCCAGTACTTC

V gene: TRBV9
J gene: TRBJ2-2
D gene: TRBD1
CDR3 length: 15
CDR3 protein: CASSLRTGEGGELFF
CDR3 DNA: TGTGCCAGCAGCCTAAGGACAGGGGAGGGCGGGGAGCTGTTTTTT

V gene: TRBV5-3
J gene: TRBJ2-5
D gene: TRBD1
CDR3 length: 14
CDR3 protein: CARSSRQGRESQYF
CDR3 DNA: TGTGCCAGAAGCTCTAGACAGGGAAGAGAGTCCCAGTACTTC

V gene: TRBV19
J gene: TRBJ1-2
D gene: .
CDR3 length: 15
CDR3 protein: CASSIVPGAPGGYTF
CDR3 DNA: TGTGCCAGTAGTATAGTCCCCGGGGCCCCCGGTGGCTACACCTTC

V gene: TRBV9
J gene: TRBJ2-3
D gene: TRBD1
CDR3 length: 16
CDR3 protein: CASSVNDRGSTDTQYF
CDR3 DNA: TGTGCCAGCAGCGTTAACGACAGGGGTAGCACAGATACGCAGTATTTT